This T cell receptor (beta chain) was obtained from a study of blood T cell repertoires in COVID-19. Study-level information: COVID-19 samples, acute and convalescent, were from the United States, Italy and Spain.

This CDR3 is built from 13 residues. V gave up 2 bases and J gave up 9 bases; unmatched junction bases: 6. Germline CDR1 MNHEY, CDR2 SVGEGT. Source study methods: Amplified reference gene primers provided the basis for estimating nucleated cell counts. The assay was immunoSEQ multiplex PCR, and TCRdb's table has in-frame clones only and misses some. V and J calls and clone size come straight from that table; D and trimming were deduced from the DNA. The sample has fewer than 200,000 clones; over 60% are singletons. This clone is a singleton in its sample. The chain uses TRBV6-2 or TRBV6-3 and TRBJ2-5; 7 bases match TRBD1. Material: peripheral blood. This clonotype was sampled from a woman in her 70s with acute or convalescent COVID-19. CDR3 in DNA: TGTGCCAGCAGTTACCAGGGGGTAGGGGCCCAGTACTTC. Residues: CASSYQGVGAQYF.